Below are 4 T cell receptor beta chains sequenced from a single sample in a study of blood T cell repertoires in COVID-19. Assay used: immunoSEQ multiplex PCR; TCRdb lists only in-frame clones, some missing. The sample holds over 150,000 clones; around 86% are singletons and the top ten take around 7.3%. The source material was peripheral blood. These receptors originate from a woman aged 70-85 years with COVID-19, enrolled during active disease.

The rearrangement uses TRBV30 and TRBJ1-2; D possibly corresponds to TRBD1 (6 bases). Germline V gene lookup returns CDR1 GTSNPN and CDR2 SVGIG (reference sequence). V was trimmed by 0 bases and J by 6 bases, leaving 11 bases between them. The CDR3 is 13 amino acids. CDR3: CAWSVDRSHGYTF. The CDR3 DNA is TGTGCCTGGAGTGTAGACAGGTCCCATGGCTACACCTTC.

The rearrangement links TRBV6-5 to TRBJ2-5; D is uncertain. CDR3 length: 13 residues. Germline CDR1 and CDR2: MNHEY and SVGAGI. V was pared by 7 bases and J by 4 bases, with 13 bases between. The CDR3 loop is CASTSMRGETQYF. CDR3 in DNA: TGTGCCAGCACTTCCATGAGAGGAGAGACCCAGTACTTC.

J is TRBJ2-1 and V is TRBV15; 7 bases line up with TRBD1. Germline values: CDR1 LNHNV, CDR2 YYDKDF (reference sequence). Losses at the gene ends were 2 bases for V and 3 bases for J; bases not matched to a gene: 10. The CDR3 is 17 amino acids. CDR3: CATSRKTGSAYYNEQFF. In DNA, the CDR3 is TGTGCCACCAGCAGAAAGACAGGGTCGGCCTACTACAATGAGCAGTTCTTC.

The chain has TRBV12-3 or TRBV12-4 and TRBJ1-1; maybe TRBD1 (6 bases). Trimming cost V 3 bases and J 11 bases, with 13 bases left between them. The CDR3 is 12 amino acids. CDR3 in amino acids: CASSFSQGKAFF. The CDR3 nucleotides read TGTGCCAGCAGTTTCAGCCAGGGGAAGGCTTTCTTT.